The clone carrying this T cell receptor beta chain is a singleton in its sample. The target antigen is unknown. V lost 8 bases, J lost 0 bases, and 7 bases stayed unmatched. The germline V gene has CDR1 MNHNY and CDR2 SVGAGI (reference sequence). The CDR3 sequence is 15 residues long. These data are taken from a study of cytomegalovirus exposure and HLA in healthy donors. Study-wide points: In a later analysis, the majority of CMV-associated beta chains seemingly showed HLA restriction. As a later analysis revealed, the rate of TCR association differed by HLA locus, with DRB1 most and HLA-C fewest.

The study sampled nominally healthy donors, though unrecorded immune exposures were likely. 13 Jbeta primers and 60 Vbeta primers were used for the PCR. Sequencing used immunoSEQ multiplex PCR; TCRdb keeps in-frame clones, though not all of them. The table shows under 150,000 clones, with about 82% occurring only once. The clonotype was recovered from a female donor in good health and CMV-seropositive. The specimen sequenced was PBMCs. The chain recombines TRBV6-6 with TRBJ1-5; 7 positions match TRBD1. CDR3 DNA: TGTGCCAGCGCCGGACAGGACCATAGCAATCAGCCCCAGCATTTT. Residues: CASAGQDHSNQPQHF.